Listed here are 22 T cell receptor beta chains from one sample, sequenced in a study of shared clonotypes between healthy human individuals. The protocol was immunoSEQ multiplex PCR, while the TCRdb copy is restricted to in-frame clones and leaves out a portion. The repertoire includes about 680,000 clones, 55% to 75% of them detected once, and less than 2% sits in the top ten. The source material was memory CD4+ T cells sorted from blood. Subset here: CD45RA-negative fraction. The receptors stem from a woman aged 25-40 years in good health.

The sample holds a few counts of this clone. The same CDR3 also results from other DNA sequences found in this sample. The chain recombines TRBV7-7 with TRBJ2-5, with D possibly TRBD1 on 6 matching bases. This CDR3 has 13 residues. Between the trimmed V and J ends, which lost 1 base and 3 bases, there was a span of 6 bases. Germline lookup yields CDR1 SSHAT and CDR2 FNYEAQ (reference sequence). The CDR3 DNA reads TGTGCCAGCAGCTTAGACAGGGAAGAGACCCAGTACTTC. Translated: CASSLDREETQYF.

The rearrangement links TRBV21-1 to TRBJ1-1; no DNA check was done on the table's D call, TRBD1. TRBV21-1 is marked as a pseudogene. The CDR3 loop spans 16 amino acids. This CDR3 is CASSKAGNDRRREAFF. The CDR3 DNA reads as TGTGCCAGCAGCAAAGCCGGTAACGACAGGCGCCGGGAAGCTTTCTTT.

The chain carries TRBV30 and TRBJ2-7; D is perhaps TRBD1 (6 bases). V dropped 3 bases and J dropped 7 bases, with 19 bases sitting between them. Looked up from germline, CDR1 is GTSNPN and CDR2 is SVGIG (reference sequence). This CDR3 contains 14 residues. The CDR3 DNA reads TGTGCCTGGAGGCCCCCGGGACACCCGAAAGAGCAGTACTTC. Its translation: CAWRPPGHPKEQYF.

The genes are TRBV15 and TRBJ2-5; maybe TRBD1 (6 bases). The CDR3 has 13 amino acids. V was shortened by 3 bases and J by 3 bases, with 8 bases between the two germline ends. Germline CDR1 and CDR2: LNHNV and YYDKDF (reference sequence). CDR3 DNA sequence: TGTGCCACCAGCAGGGGGGCGGAAGAGACCCAGTACTTC. Protein sequence: CATSRGAEETQYF.

The chain links TRBV5-1 to TRBJ1-1; TRBD1 aligns across 7 bases. Trimming at V came to 2 bases and at J to 6 bases, leaving 7 bases not matched to a gene. The CDR3 spans 14 residues. Germline values: CDR1 SGHRS, CDR2 YFSETQ. For the CDR3, the DNA is TGCGCCAGCAGCTTACAGACAGGGACGGCTGAAGCTTTCTTT. Residues: CASSLQTGTAEAFF. The full variable domain, its missing parts supplied by reference TRBV5-1 and TRBJ1-1, is KAGVTQTPRYLIKTRGQQVTLSCSPISGHRSVSWYQQTPGQGLQFLFEYFSETQRNKGNFPGRFSGRQFSNSRSEMNVSTLELGDSALYLCASSLQTGTAEAFFGQGTRLTVV.

This rearrangement joins TRBV19 to TRBJ1-4; TRBD1 matches at 7 bases. V trimming: 4 bases; J trimming: 11 bases; junction bases outside the gene matches: 13. The CDR3 runs to 15 residues. Germline V gives CDR1 LNHDA, CDR2 SQIVND (reference sequence). CDR3 amino acids: CASSTPGQPLTKLFF. Written as DNA, the CDR3 is TGTGCCAGTAGTACGCCGGGACAGCCCTTGACTAAACTGTTTTTT.

With regard to this clone: The sample carries other DNA sequences with the same CDR3. The V and J genes are TRBV28 and TRBJ1-2, with D unclear. CDR1 is MDHEN and CDR2 is SYDVKM in the germline V gene. The CDR3 runs to 12 residues. Trimming pared 4 bases from V and 3 bases from J, leaving 6 bases between. This chain's CDR3 is CASSSRDYGYTF. In nucleotides, the CDR3 is TGTGCCAGCAGTTCAAGAGACTATGGCTACACCTTC.

The chain links TRBV6-5 to TRBJ1-3; 8 positions agree with TRBD1. V was pared by 6 bases and J by 3 bases, with 7 bases of the junction left unmatched. CDR1 is MNHEY and CDR2 is SVGAGI in the germline V gene. CDR3 size: 15 residues. The CDR3 reads CASSPDRAGGNTIYF. CDR3 DNA sequence: TGTGCCAGCAGCCCGGACAGGGCGGGTGGAAACACCATATATTTT.

This chain joins TRBV11-2 and TRBJ1-4; the D is unclear. CDR3 length: 14 residues. Trimming removed 6 bases at V and 8 bases at J, with 16 bases between. Germline V gene sequence: CDR1 SGHAT, CDR2 FQNNGV. As DNA, the CDR3 is TGTGCCAGCAGGCACGGGCTCTTTGACGAAAAACTGTTTTTT. Its protein is CASRHGLFDEKLFF. Drawing the rest from reference TRBV11-2 and TRBJ1-4, the complete variable domain is EAGVAQSPRYKIIEKRQSVAFWCNPISGHATLYWYQQILGQGPKLLIQFQNNGVVDDSQLPKDRFSAERLKGVDSTLKIQPAKLEDSAVYLCASRHGLFDEKLFFGSGTQLSVL.

This clone showed up just once. V is TRBV14 and J is TRBJ2-5; no definite D call. Matching the DNA end better, TRBJ2-7 makes the J call doubtful. Germline CDR1 SGHDN, CDR2 FVKESK. The CDR3 extends over 13 amino acids. The CDR3 spells CASSRPRGYEQYF. CDR3 nucleotide sequence: TGTGCCAGCAGCCGCCCGAGAGGCTACGAGCAGTACTTC.

The chain uses TRBV5-1 and TRBJ2-1; D call uncertain. V was cut by 0 bases and J by 0 bases, with 10 bases left in between. Germline V gene data show CDR1 as SGHRS and CDR2 as YFSETQ. There are 16 residues in the CDR3. The CDR3 sequence is CASSLGTSSSYNEQFF. CDR3 coding DNA: TGCGCCAGCAGCTTGGGTACAAGTAGCTCCTACAATGAGCAGTTCTTC.

The chain combines TRBV19 with TRBJ1-2, with 8 bases that match TRBD1. The CDR3 sequence is 13 residues long. Germline V gene sequence: CDR1 LNHDA, CDR2 SQIVND (reference sequence). V trimming: 5 bases; J trimming: 3 bases; junction bases outside the gene matches: 2. The CDR3 DNA follows: TGTGCCAGTAGTGGACAGGGTGACTATGGCTACACCTTC. It codes for CASSGQGDYGYTF.

As for this clone: This sample also contains other DNA sequences that code for the same CDR3. The chain couples TRBV5-4 to TRBJ2-1; 10 bases fit TRBD2. The CDR3 has 15 amino acids. Germline values: CDR1 SGHNT, CDR2 YYREEE (reference sequence). With V trimmed by 4 bases and J by 3 bases, 4 bases remained unmatched. The CDR3 region has the DNA TGTGCCAGCAGCGCTGGACTAGCGGACTACAATGAGCAGTTCTTC. Translated, it gives CASSAGLADYNEQFF. The full variable domain, with the rest looked up from reference TRBV5-4 and TRBJ2-1, is ETGVTQSPTHLIKTRGQQVTLRCSSQSGHNTVSWYQQALGQGPQFIFQYYREEENGRGNFPPRFSGLQFPNYSSELNVNALELDDSALYLCASSAGLADYNEQFFGPGTRLTVL.

J is TRBJ1-3 and V is TRBV7-6; no firm D call. This CDR3 is 16 amino acids long. Trimming stripped 8 bases from V and 2 bases from J, with 19 bases between. Per the germline V gene, CDR1 is SGHVS and CDR2 is FNYEAQ. The CDR3 loop reads CASGQTLYVTGNTIYF. Here the CDR3 DNA reads TGTGCCAGCGGCCAGACCCTCTATGTGACTGGAAACACCATATATTTT.

The chain employs TRBV28 and TRBJ2-5; TRBD2 agrees at 9 bases. With V trimmed by 5 bases and J by 5 bases, 9 bases remained unmatched. There are 15 residues in the CDR3. In germline, CDR1 is MDHEN, CDR2 SYDVKM. CDR3 sequence reads: CASSAGGLAGETQYF. For the CDR3, the DNA is TGTGCCAGCAGTGCAGGGGGACTAGCTGGGGAGACCCAGTACTTC.

Details on this clone: Other DNA sequences in this sample translate to the same CDR3. V usage is TRBV19 and J usage is TRBJ1-1; perhaps TRBD1 as D (5 bases). Germline V lookup: CDR1 LNHDA, CDR2 SQIVND (reference sequence). The CDR3 runs 13 residues. V was clipped by 5 bases and J by 0 bases, with 7 bases between them. The DNA for the CDR3 is TGTGCCAGTAGTTGGGGCATGAACACTGAAGCTTTCTTT. This sequence encodes CASSWGMNTEAFF.

This sequence joins TRBV7-9 and TRBJ2-7, with TRBD2 matching over 7 bases. CDR3 length: 16 amino acids. Germline loops: CDR1 SEHNR, CDR2 FQNEAQ (reference sequence). The junction had 14 bases not matched to a gene; V was cut back by 3 bases and J by 6 bases. CDR3 region: CASSFTWGGIPVEQYF. Written as DNA, the CDR3 is TGTGCCAGCAGCTTCACATGGGGGGGGATCCCCGTCGAGCAGTACTTC.

This clone came up a few times. Other nucleotide sequences in the sample specify the same CDR3. The chain recombines TRBV18 with TRBJ1-5; weak D call: TRBD1 (5 bases). Germline values: CDR1 KGHSH, CDR2 LQKENI. The CDR3 spans 14 residues. V was pared by 4 bases and J by 0 bases, with 7 bases between. CDR3 amino acids: CASSQGFSNQPQHF. The CDR3 coding sequence is TGTGCCAGCTCACAGGGGTTTAGCAATCAGCCCCAGCATTTT. Variable domain in full (rest from reference TRBV18 and TRBJ1-5): NAGVMQNPRHLVRRRGQEARLRCSPMKGHSHVYWYRQLPEEGLKFMVYLQKENIIDESGMPKERFSAEFPKEGPSILRIQQVVRGDSAAYFCASSQGFSNQPQHFGDGTRLSIL.

The rearrangement uses TRBV19 and TRBJ2-1, with D unclear. The CDR3 covers 13 residues. Trimming took 1 base from V and 6 from J, leaving 7 bases between them. CDR1 is LNHDA, CDR2 SQIVND, per germline (reference sequence). The CDR3: CASSIGHINEQFF. The CDR3 DNA is TGTGCCAGTAGTATAGGACACATCAATGAGCAGTTCTTC.

The chain joins TRBV11-2 to TRBJ2-5; D may be TRBD1 (6 bases). V lost 1 base to trimming and J lost 1 base, with 16 bases between them. The CDR3 is made up of 17 amino acids. Germline V CDR1 and CDR2: SGHAT, FQNNGV. CDR3 DNA sequence: TGTGCCAGCAGCTTAGCTTCGGTAGGGGGTGGCCAAGAGACCCAGTACTTC. Translated, it gives CASSLASVGGGQETQYF.

This chain connects TRBV4-2 to TRBJ1-3; D is undetermined. CDR1 LGHNA and CDR2 YNFKEQ come from the germline V gene. The CDR3 covers 14 residues. The V gene lost 2 bases and the J gene lost 4 bases, with 9 bases spanning the gap. The CDR3 here is CASSQTDSGNTIYF. The CDR3 region has the DNA TGTGCCAGCAGCCAAACGGATTCGGGAAACACCATATATTTT.

The V and J genes are TRBV7-2 and TRBJ2-3; TRBD2 is a possible D gene (5 bases). The CDR3 length is 15 residues. Germline V gene sequence: CDR1 SGHTA, CDR2 FQGNSA. Trimming removed 1 base at V and 6 bases at J, with 14 bases between. The CDR3: CASSLGSSRADTQYF. CDR3 sequence (DNA): TGTGCCAGCAGCTTAGGTTCATCGAGGGCGGATACGCAGTATTTT.